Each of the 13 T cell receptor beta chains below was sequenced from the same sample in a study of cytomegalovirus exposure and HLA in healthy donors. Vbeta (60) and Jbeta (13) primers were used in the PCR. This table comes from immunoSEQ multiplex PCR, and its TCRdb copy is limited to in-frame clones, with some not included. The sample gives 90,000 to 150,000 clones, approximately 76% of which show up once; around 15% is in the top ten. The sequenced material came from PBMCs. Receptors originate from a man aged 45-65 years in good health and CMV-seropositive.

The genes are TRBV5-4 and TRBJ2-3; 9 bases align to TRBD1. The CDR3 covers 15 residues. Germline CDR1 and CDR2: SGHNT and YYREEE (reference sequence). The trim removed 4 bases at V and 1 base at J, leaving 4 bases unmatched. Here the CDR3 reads CASSGQGIGTDTQYF. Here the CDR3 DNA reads TGTGCCAGCAGCGGACAGGGGATTGGCACAGATACGCAGTATTTT.

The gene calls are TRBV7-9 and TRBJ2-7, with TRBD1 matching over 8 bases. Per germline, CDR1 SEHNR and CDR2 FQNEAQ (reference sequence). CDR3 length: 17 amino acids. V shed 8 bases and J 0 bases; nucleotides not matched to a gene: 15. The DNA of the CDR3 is TGTGCCAGCTCCTCGACAGGGGTCCTCTCTCCCTCCTACGAGCAGTACTTC. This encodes CASSSTGVLSPSYEQYF.

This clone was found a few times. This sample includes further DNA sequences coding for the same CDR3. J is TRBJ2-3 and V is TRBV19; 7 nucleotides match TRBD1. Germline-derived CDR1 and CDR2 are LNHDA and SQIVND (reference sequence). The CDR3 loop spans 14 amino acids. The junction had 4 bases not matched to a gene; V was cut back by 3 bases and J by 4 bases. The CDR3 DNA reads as TGTGCCAGTAGTATCCGACAGGGTTCAGATACGCAGTATTTT. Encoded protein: CASSIRQGSDTQYF.

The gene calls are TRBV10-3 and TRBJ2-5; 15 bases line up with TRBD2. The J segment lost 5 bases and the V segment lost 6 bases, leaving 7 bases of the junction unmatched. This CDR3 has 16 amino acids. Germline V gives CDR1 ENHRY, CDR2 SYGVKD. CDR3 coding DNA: TGTGCCATCAGCTCGGGACTAGCGGGAGGCGAGGAGACCCAGTACTTC. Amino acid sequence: CAISSGLAGGEETQYF.

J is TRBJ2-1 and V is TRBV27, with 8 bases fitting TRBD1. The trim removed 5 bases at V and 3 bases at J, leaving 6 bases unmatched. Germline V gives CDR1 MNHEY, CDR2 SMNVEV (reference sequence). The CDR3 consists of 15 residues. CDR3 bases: TGTGCCAGCAGTCCGAGAGGACAGGGCTACAATGAGCAGTTCTTC. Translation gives CASSPRGQGYNEQFF.

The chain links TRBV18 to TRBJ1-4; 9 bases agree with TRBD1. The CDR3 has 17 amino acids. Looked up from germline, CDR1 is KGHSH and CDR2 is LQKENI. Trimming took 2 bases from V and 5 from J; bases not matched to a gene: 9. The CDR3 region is CASSPVRRGTGNEKLFF. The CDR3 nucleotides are TGTGCCAGCTCACCAGTCCGGAGAGGGACAGGGAATGAAAAACTGTTTTTT. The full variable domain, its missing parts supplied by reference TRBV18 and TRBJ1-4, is NAGVMQNPRHLVRRRGQEARLRCSPMKGHSHVYWYRQLPEEGLKFMVYLQKENIIDESGMPKERFSAEFPKEGPSILRIQQVVRGDSAAYFCASSPVRRGTGNEKLFFGSGTQLSVL.

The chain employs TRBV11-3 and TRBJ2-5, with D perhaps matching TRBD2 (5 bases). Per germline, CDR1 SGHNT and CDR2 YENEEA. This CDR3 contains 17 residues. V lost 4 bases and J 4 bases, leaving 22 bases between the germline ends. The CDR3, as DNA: TGTGCCAGCAGCTCGAGTTTTGAGGGCACACCCGGAGAGACCCAGTACTTC. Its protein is CASSSSFEGTPGETQYF.

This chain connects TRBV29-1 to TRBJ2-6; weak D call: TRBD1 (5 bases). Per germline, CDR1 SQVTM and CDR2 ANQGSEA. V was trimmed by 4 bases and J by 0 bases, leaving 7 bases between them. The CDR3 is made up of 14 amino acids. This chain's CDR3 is CSVVQASGANVLTF. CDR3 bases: TGCAGCGTTGTACAGGCCTCTGGGGCCAACGTCCTGACTTTC.

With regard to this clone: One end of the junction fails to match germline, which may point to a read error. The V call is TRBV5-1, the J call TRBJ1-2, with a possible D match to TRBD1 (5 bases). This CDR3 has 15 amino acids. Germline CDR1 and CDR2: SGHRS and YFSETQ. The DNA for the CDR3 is TGCGCCAGCAGCTTGGGGGCAGGGCTGGACTATGTCTACACCTTC. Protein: CASSLGAGLDYVYTF.

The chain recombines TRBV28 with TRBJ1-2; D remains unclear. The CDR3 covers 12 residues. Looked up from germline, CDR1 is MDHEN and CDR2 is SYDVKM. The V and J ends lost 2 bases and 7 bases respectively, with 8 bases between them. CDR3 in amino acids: CASSLGGIGYTF. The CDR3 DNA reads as TGTGCCAGCAGTTTAGGAGGGATTGGCTACACCTTC.

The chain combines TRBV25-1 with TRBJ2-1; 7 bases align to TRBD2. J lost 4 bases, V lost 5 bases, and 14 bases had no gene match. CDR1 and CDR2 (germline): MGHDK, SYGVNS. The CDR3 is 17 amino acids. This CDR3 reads CASSLTVGREYYNEQFF. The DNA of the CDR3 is TGTGCCAGCAGTCTTACCGTAGGGCGGGAGTATTACAATGAGCAGTTCTTC.

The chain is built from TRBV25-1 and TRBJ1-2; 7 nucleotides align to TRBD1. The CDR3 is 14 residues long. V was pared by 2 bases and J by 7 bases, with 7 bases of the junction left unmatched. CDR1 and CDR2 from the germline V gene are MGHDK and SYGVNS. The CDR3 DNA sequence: TGTGCCAGCAGTGAAAACGACAGGGCTCCTGGCTACACCTTC. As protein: CASSENDRAPGYTF.

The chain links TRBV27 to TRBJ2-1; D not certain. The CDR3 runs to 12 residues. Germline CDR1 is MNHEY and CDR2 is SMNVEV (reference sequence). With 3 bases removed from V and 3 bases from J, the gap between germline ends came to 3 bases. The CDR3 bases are TGTGCCAGCAGTTTTAACTACAATGAGCAGTTCTTC. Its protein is CASSFNYNEQFF.